These 15 T cell receptor beta chains were all obtained from the same sample, sequenced in a study of control samples from healthy donors and cancer patients. Method: immunoSEQ multiplex PCR; TCRdb's copy keeps in-frame clones and lacks some. The sample yields some 130,000 clones, more than 80% seen once. Material for sequencing was blood. The receptors stem from a man in his forties in good health.

This sequence joins TRBV27 and TRBJ2-7, with 7 bases identical to TRBD1. With V trimmed by 3 bases and J by 2 bases, 4 bases remained unmatched. The CDR3 sequence is 14 residues long. Germline lookup yields CDR1 MNHEY and CDR2 SMNVEV (reference sequence). CDR3 protein: CASSFSGTAYEQYF. CDR3 coding DNA: TGTGCCAGCAGTTTCTCCGGGACAGCCTACGAGCAGTACTTC.

The chain recombines TRBV9 with TRBJ2-3; 11 positions agree with TRBD2. In germline, CDR1 is SGDLS, CDR2 YYNGEE. V lost 3 bases to trimming and J lost 8 bases; unmatched junction nucleotides: 5. CDR3 length: 14 amino acids. The CDR3 reads CASSASGGFGTQYF. In DNA form, the CDR3 reads TGTGCCAGCAGCGCTAGCGGGGGGTTCGGTACGCAGTATTTT. Variable domain in full (rest from reference TRBV9 and TRBJ2-3): DSGVTQTPKHLITATGQRVTLRCSPRSGDLSVYWYQQSLDQGLQFLIQYYNGEERAKGNILERFSAQQFPDLHSELNLSSLELGDSALYFCASSASGGFGTQYFGPGTRLTVL.

The chain couples TRBV6-5 to TRBJ1-1; D gene unclear. The CDR3 loop spans 12 amino acids. Germline assignment: CDR1 MNHEY and CDR2 SVGAGI. Trimming removed 6 bases from V and 7 bases from J, with 12 bases in between. DNA of the CDR3: TGTGCCAGCAGAAGACCGGGCGATGAAGCTTTCTTT. Protein: CASRRPGDEAFF.

V usage is TRBV28 and J usage is TRBJ1-2; a possible D gene is TRBD1 (5 bases). Trimming cost V 8 bases and J 2 bases, with 15 bases left between them. Germline V gene sequence: CDR1 MDHEN, CDR2 SYDVKM. CDR3 size: 14 residues. The CDR3 DNA reads TGTGCCAGCCGAGTCAGGGTGACAAACTATGGCTACACCTTC. Translating it yields CASRVRVTNYGYTF.

The J gene is TRBJ1-2, the V gene TRBV3-1 (or the pseudogene TRBV3-2); the match to TRBD1 covers 7 bases. V lost 4 bases to trimming and J lost 12 bases; unmatched junction nucleotides: 23. Per germline, CDR1 LGHDT and CDR2 YNNKEL (reference sequence). This CDR3 has 17 amino acids. The CDR3 is CASSRENKRTGHWIDTF. The CDR3 DNA reads as TGTGCCAGCAGCCGAGAGAATAAACGGACAGGTCATTGGATTGACACCTTC.

The chain links TRBV12-3 or TRBV12-4 to TRBJ1-2; TRBD1 is a possible D gene (5 bases). Trimming left V 3 bases short and J 6 bases short, with 11 bases between. The CDR3 is 13 residues long. CDR3 in DNA: TGTGCCAGCAGTTTTTCAGGGTCGAATGGCTACACCTTC. Protein sequence: CASSFSGSNGYTF.

The chain employs TRBV5-4 and TRBJ2-1; TRBD2 might be the D (5 bases). The germline CDR1 and CDR2 sequences are SGHNT and YYREEE (reference sequence). The CDR3 runs to 16 residues. Trimming removed 3 bases at V and 1 base at J, with 14 bases between. The CDR3 sequence: CASSSSRRGSYNEQFF. The CDR3 nucleotides read TGTGCCAGCAGCTCTTCACGACGCGGGTCCTACAATGAGCAGTTCTTC.

The rearrangement uses TRBV5-1 and TRBJ1-2; no clear D. The ends were cut back, 0 bases at V and 4 bases at J, with 10 bases in the middle. The germline gives CDR1 SGHRS, CDR2 YFSETQ. The CDR3 consists of 14 residues. CDR3 nucleotides: TGCGCCAGCAGCTTGGGAGAGCCTATCTATGGCTACACCTTC. Encoded protein: CASSLGEPIYGYTF.

The rearrangement uses TRBV5-8 and TRBJ2-3, with D perhaps matching TRBD2 (6 bases). The CDR3 runs to 18 residues. Trimming stripped 0 bases from V and 1 base from J, with 18 bases between. The germline CDR1 and CDR2 sequences are SGHTS and YDEGEE. The chain's CDR3 is CASSLATGLGLGTDTQYF. The CDR3 bases are TGTGCCAGCAGCTTGGCAACAGGCCTGGGACTCGGCACAGATACGCAGTATTTT.

The CDR3 sequence: CAAGLTGTDTQYF. CDR3 bases: TGTGCCGCAGGACTGACTGGCACAGATACGCAGTATTTT. The rearrangement uses TRBV6-5 and TRBJ2-3; maybe TRBD2 (5 bases). The V gene's germline CDR1 is MNHEY and CDR2 SVGAGI. This CDR3 comprises 13 residues. V was pared by 11 bases and J by 1 base, with 13 bases between.

This clone is a singleton in its sample. The chain couples TRBV19 to TRBJ2-3; 9 bases line up with TRBD2. CDR1 and CDR2 from the germline V gene are LNHDA and SQIVND (reference sequence). V was clipped by 3 bases and J by 5 bases; unmatched bases: 6. There are 15 residues in the CDR3. The CDR3 loop reads CASSINLAGIDTQYF. CDR3 nucleotides: TGTGCCAGTAGTATTAATCTAGCGGGGATAGATACGCAGTATTTT.

This chain joins TRBV2 and TRBJ2-7, with D unclear. Trimming removed 4 bases at V and 3 bases at J, with 4 bases between. The CDR3 totals 11 residues. Germline values: CDR1 SNHLY, CDR2 FYNNEI. CDR3 DNA sequence: TGTGCCAGCAGTGGGAACTACGAGCAGTACTTC. Protein: CASSGNYEQYF.

The chain recombines TRBV27 with TRBJ2-1, with D possibly matching TRBD2 (6 bases). The CDR3 totals 14 residues. Germline V lookup: CDR1 MNHEY, CDR2 SMNVEV (reference sequence). Trimming shortened V by 6 bases and J by 0 bases, and 9 bases separated the two germline ends. The CDR3 DNA is TGTGCCAGCAGACGGCGGGGCTCCTACAATGAGCAGTTCTTC. It is translated as CASRRRGSYNEQFF.

The chain links TRBV7-8 to TRBJ1-5, with D maybe TRBD1 (5 bases). The CDR3 totals 16 residues. Germline lookup yields CDR1 SGHVS and CDR2 FQNEAQ. The ends were cut back, 0 bases at V and 6 bases at J, with 15 bases in the middle. The CDR3 loop reads CASSLAGGDRVQPQHF. DNA of the CDR3: TGTGCCAGCAGCTTAGCGGGAGGGGATAGGGTTCAGCCCCAGCATTTT.

The chain carries TRBV6-2 or TRBV6-3 and TRBJ2-5; D might be TRBD1 or TRBD2, each matching 5 bases. The CDR3 is made up of 14 amino acids. Deletions cut 0 bases from V and 10 bases from J, with 15 bases between. The germline V gene has CDR1 MNHEY and CDR2 SVGEGT. The CDR3 loop is CASSYSGPHRYQYF. DNA of the CDR3: TGTGCCAGCAGTTACTCGGGACCACACCGTTACCAGTACTTC.